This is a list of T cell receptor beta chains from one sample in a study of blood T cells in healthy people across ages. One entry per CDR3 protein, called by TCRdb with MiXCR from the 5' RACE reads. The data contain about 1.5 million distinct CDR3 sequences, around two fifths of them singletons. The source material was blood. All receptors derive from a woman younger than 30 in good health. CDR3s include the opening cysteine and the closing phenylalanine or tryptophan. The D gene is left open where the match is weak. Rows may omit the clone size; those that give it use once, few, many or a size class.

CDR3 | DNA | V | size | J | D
CASSARQGSQPQHF | TGTGCCAGCAGCGCCCGACAGGGCAGTCAGCCCCAGCATTTT | TRBV7-8 | NA | TRBJ1-5 | TRBD1
CASSERGSNSPLHF | TGTGCCAGCAGCGAGAGGGGTAGTAATTCACCCCTCCACTTT | TRBV7-2 | NA | TRBJ1-6 | NA
CATGTRSYNEQFF | TGTGCCACCGGGACTCGTTCCTACAATGAGCAGTTCTTC | TRBV2 | few | TRBJ2-1 | NA
CANSQAKGGNTEAFF | TGTGCCAACAGCCAAGCGAAAGGGGGGAACACTGAAGCTTTCTTT | TRBV4-2 | NA | TRBJ1-1 | NA
CASSLGRQPYEQYF | TGTGCCAGCAGCTTAGGGAGACAGCCCTACGAGCAGTACTTC | TRBV7-2 | NA | TRBJ2-7 | NA
CASDSTRTGSYEQYF | TGTGCCAGCGACAGTACCAGGACAGGGTCCTACGAGCAGTACTTC | TRBV7-9 | once | TRBJ2-7 | TRBD1
CASSLITDTDTQYF | TGCGCCAGCAGCTTGATAACGGACACAGATACGCAGTATTTT | TRBV5-1 | many | TRBJ2-3 | NA
CASSPSRDGNSPLHF | TGTGCCAGCAGCCCCAGCAGGGACGGTAATTCACCCCTCCACTTT | TRBV7-2 | NA | TRBJ1-6 | NA
CASSYGTNNYGYTF | TGTGCCAGCAGTTACGGGACAAATAACTATGGCTACACCTTC | TRBV6-5 | NA | TRBJ1-2 | NA
CASSSGEGWYEQYF | TGTGCCAGCAGTTCCGGGGAGGGCTGGTACGAGCAGTACTTC | TRBV27 | NA | TRBJ2-7 | TRBD2
CACSGLAGLGEQFF | TGTGCCTGCAGCGGACTAGCGGGGTTAGGTGAGCAGTTCTTC | TRBV7-2 | NA | TRBJ2-1 | TRBD2
CSAKSGRASWEQYF | TGCAGTGCCAAAAGCGGGAGGGCCTCGTGGGAGCAGTACTTC | TRBV20-1 | once | TRBJ2-7 | TRBD2
CASTAGQTTEAFF | TGTGCCAGCACCGCGGGACAGACCACTGAAGCTTTCTTT | TRBV6-5 | once | TRBJ1-1 | TRBD1
CASSYVSGPDTEAFF | TGTGCCAGCAGTTACGTATCTGGGCCGGACACTGAAGCTTTCTTT | TRBV6-6 | NA | TRBJ1-1 | NA
CASTTSGRPYEQYF | TGTGCCAGCACCACTAGCGGGCGACCCTACGAGCAGTACTTC | TRBV6-5 | NA | TRBJ2-7 | TRBD2
CASSHGYFNTEAFF | TGTGCCAGCAGCCATGGATACTTCAACACTGAAGCTTTCTTT | TRBV7-2 | NA | TRBJ1-1 | NA
CTSSPHGSGANVLTF | TGTACCAGCAGCCCCCACGGCTCTGGGGCCAACGTCCTGACTTTC | TRBV12-3/TRBV12-4 | NA | TRBJ2-6 | NA
CASSDNTKRETQYF | TGTGCCAGCAGCGACAATACAAAGCGGGAGACCCAGTACTTC | TRBV12-3/TRBV12-4 | few | TRBJ2-5 | NA
CSASADRVDKNIQYF | TGCAGTGCTAGTGCGGACAGGGTTGACAAAAACATTCAGTACTTC | TRBV20-1 | NA | TRBJ2-4 | TRBD1
CSVDRGMEDQPQHF | TGCAGCGTTGACAGGGGAATGGAGGATCAGCCCCAGCATTTT | TRBV29-1 | few | TRBJ1-5 | NA
CASSERAGGSNQPQHF | TGTGCCAGCAGTGAGCGGGCCGGGGGGAGCAATCAGCCCCAGCATTTT | TRBV2 | few | TRBJ1-5 | NA
CASSFQPSNQPQHF | TGTGCCAGCAGTTTCCAACCTAGCAATCAGCCCCAGCATTTT | TRBV28 | NA | TRBJ1-5 | NA
CASSQFRDSLISGNTIYF | TGTGCCAGCAGCCAATTTAGGGACAGCCTTATCTCTGGAAACACCATATATTTT | TRBV3-1 | NA | TRBJ1-3 | TRBD1
CASSLPTGRLNYGYTF | TGTGCCAGCAGCTTACCCACGGGACGGCTAAACTATGGCTACACCTTC | TRBV7-9 | NA | TRBJ1-2 | NA
CATSDSRTASYEQYF | TGTGCCACCAGTGATTCACGGACAGCCTCCTACGAGCAGTACTTC | TRBV24-1 | NA | TRBJ2-7 | NA
CATSRTGTATTNEKLFF | TGTGCCACCTCACGAACCGGGACAGCTACAACTAATGAAAAACTGTTTTTT | TRBV15 | few | TRBJ1-4 | TRBD1
CASSLGPHGYTF | TGTGCCAGCAGTTTGGGGCCCCATGGCTACACCTTC | TRBV12-3/TRBV12-4 | few | TRBJ1-2 | NA
CASSIGTDEQFF | TGCGCCAGCAGCATAGGAACGGATGAGCAGTTCTTC | TRBV5-1 | few | TRBJ2-1 | NA
CASSQDGTINYNEQFF | TGTGCCAGCAGCCAAGACGGGACTATAAATTACAATGAGCAGTTCTTC | TRBV3-1 | NA | TRBJ2-1 | TRBD2
CASSLFDSGVGGYTF | TGTGCCAGCAGCTTATTTGACTCGGGGGTGGGGGGCTACACCTTC | TRBV7-8 | NA | TRBJ1-2 | NA
CASGGLAGYDTQYF | TGTGCCAGCGGGGGACTAGCGGGGTATGATACGCAGTATTTT | TRBV2 | few | TRBJ2-3 | TRBD2
CSARDIKGSGYTF | TGCAGTGCTAGAGATATTAAGGGATCTGGCTACACCTTC | TRBV20-1 | NA | TRBJ1-2 | NA
CASSPPRLNQGTQYF | TGTGCCAGCAGCCCTCCGAGACTCAACCAGGGGACCCAGTACTTC | TRBV7-9 | NA | TRBJ2-5 | NA
CASSLVILDVGELFF | TGTGCCAGCAGCTTAGTTATCCTAGACGTCGGGGAGCTGTTTTTT | TRBV7-2 | few | TRBJ2-2 | NA
CASSFRKSRASSTDTQYF | TGTGCCAGCAGCTTCCGGAAATCTCGCGCTTCTAGCACAGATACGCAGTATTTT | TRBV11-2 | NA | TRBJ2-3 | NA
CATSEPPRGEQFF | TGTGCCACCAGTGAACCTCCACGCGGGGAGCAGTTCTTC | TRBV24-1 | few | TRBJ2-1 | NA
CASSLSGGAYNGQFF | TGCGCCAGCAGCCTGAGCGGGGGGGCCTACAATGGGCAGTTCTTC | TRBV5-1 | NA | TRBJ2-1 | TRBD2
CASSTPGQYKQFF | TGTGCCAGCAGCACTCCCGGACAGTATAAGCAGTTCTTC | TRBV5-6 | few | TRBJ2-1 | NA
CASRLASGDEQYF | TGCGCCAGCAGGTTGGCGAGCGGGGATGAGCAGTACTTC | TRBV5-1 | NA | TRBJ2-7 | TRBD2
CASSSLPAYNEQFF | TGTGCCAGCAGCTCTTTGCCGGCCTACAATGAGCAGTTCTTC | TRBV7-2 | NA | TRBJ2-1 | NA
CASSLTMTTDTQYF | TGTGCCAGCAGCTTGACTATGACGACAGATACGCAGTATTTT | TRBV7-6 | NA | TRBJ2-3 | NA
CASMSLGGDTQYF | TGTGCCAGCATGTCTCTAGGAGGGGATACGCAGTATTTT | TRBV2 | few | TRBJ2-3 | NA
CASSLFSEAGSYEQYF | TGTGCCAGCAGTTTATTCTCAGAAGCCGGTTCCTACGAGCAGTACTTC | TRBV28 | NA | TRBJ2-7 | NA
CASSVLSNYGYTF | TGTGCCAGCAGTGTCTTATCTAACTATGGCTACACCTTC | TRBV28 | NA | TRBJ1-2 | NA
CASSFQAVAYNEQFF | TGTGCCAGCAGTTTTCAGGCAGTAGCCTACAATGAGCAGTTCTTC | TRBV12-3/TRBV12-4 | few | TRBJ2-1 | NA
CSASWGQGTDTQYF | TGCAGTGCTAGCTGGGGACAGGGCACAGATACACAGTATTTT | TRBV20-1 | NA | TRBJ2-3 | TRBD1
CSAVRGTTNEKLFF | TGCAGCGCCGTCCGGGGGACAACTAATGAAAAACTGTTTTTT | TRBV29-1 | many | TRBJ1-4 | NA
CSAFALITSGGDGEQFF | TGCAGTGCTTTCGCCCTGATCACTAGCGGGGGGGACGGTGAGCAGTTCTTC | TRBV20-1 | NA | TRBJ2-1 | TRBD2
CASLYGGRGNQPQHF | TGTGCCAGCCTATATGGCGGACGAGGAAATCAGCCCCAGCATTTT | TRBV6-2/TRBV6-3 | NA | TRBJ1-5 | NA
CASSLVGTEVYEQYF | TGTGCCAGCAGTTTGGTGGGGACCGAAGTCTACGAGCAGTACTTC | TRBV6-2/TRBV6-3 | few | TRBJ2-7 | NA
CSASGQIDEQYF | TGCAGTGCTAGTGGTCAGATCGACGAGCAGTACTTC | TRBV20-1 | NA | TRBJ2-7 | NA
CASSRPNRGLRPNYGYTF | TGTGCCAGCAGCCGCCCTAACAGGGGCTTAAGACCGAACTATGGCTACACCTTC | TRBV6-5 | few | TRBJ1-2 | TRBD1
CASSNDKGNTIYF | TGTGCCAGCAGCAATGATAAGGGAAACACCATATATTTT | TRBV7-9 | NA | TRBJ1-3 | NA
CASSEGLAGNNEQYF | TGCGCCAGCAGCGAGGGACTAGCGGGCAACAATGAGCAGTACTTC | TRBV5-1 | NA | TRBJ2-7 | TRBD2
CASSLRGLGLVEAFF | TGTGCCAGCAGTCTCAGGGGCCTGGGGCTGGTAGAAGCTTTCTTT | TRBV27 | NA | TRBJ1-1 | NA
CASSLRVGLTDTQYF | TGTGCCAGCAGTCTAAGAGTCGGGCTCACAGATACGCAGTATTTT | TRBV6-2/TRBV6-3 | NA | TRBJ2-3 | NA
CASSPLYNSPLHF | TGTGCCAGCAGTCCTCTGTATAATTCACCCCTCCACTTT | TRBV28 | NA | TRBJ1-6 | NA
CASSADRGAQPQHF | TGTGCCAGCAGTGCAGACAGGGGGGCTCAGCCCCAGCATTTT | TRBV2 | NA | TRBJ1-5 | TRBD1
CASRQGGENYGYTF | TGTGCCAGCAGGCAGGGAGGAGAGAACTATGGCTACACCTTC | TRBV2 | NA | TRBJ1-2 | NA
CASSDGGGYNEQFF | TGCGCCAGCAGTGACGGTGGCGGATACAATGAGCAGTTCTTC | TRBV10-2 | NA | TRBJ2-1 | NA